This T cell receptor (beta chain) is drawn from a study of cytomegalovirus exposure and HLA in healthy donors. Findings and limits, study-wide: In vitro checks showed that a few CMV-associated chains really do target CMV antigens. Reports credit the classifier with highly specific, highly sensitive diagnosis of cytomegalovirus status. Rare sequences made up most TCRs, while some public TCRs were found in many donors.

V was shortened by 6 bases and J by 3 bases, with 6 bases between the two germline ends. This CDR3 comprises 12 residues. Germline V gives CDR1 SGHTA, CDR2 FQGNSA. To note about this clone: The antigen is undetermined.

Method: immunoSEQ multiplex PCR; TCRdb's copy keeps in-frame clones and lacks some. The repertoire holds some 140,000 clones, 86% seen once, with approximately 20% in the top ten. The receptor's source is a man aged 18 to 35 in good health and CMV-seropositive. The rearrangement joins TRBV7-2 to TRBJ1-5, with no clear D. The sample consisted of PBMCs. The CDR3 region is CASRRANQPQHF. The CDR3 DNA follows: TGTGCCAGCAGAAGAGCCAATCAGCCCCAGCATTTT.